The source of this T cell receptor beta chain is a study of cytomegalovirus exposure and HLA in healthy donors. Study outcomes and limitations: For most subjects, TCR beta sequences were reported to predict HLA-A and HLA-B alleles with accuracy.

In this sample, this clone turned up once. What it binds is not known. The CDR3 runs to 12 residues. Germline CDR1 and CDR2: SNHLY and FYNNEI. Trimming removed 8 bases from V and 5 bases from J; junction bases left unmatched: 4. PCR employed 60 Vbeta and 13 Jbeta primers. This table comes from immunoSEQ multiplex PCR, and its TCRdb copy is limited to in-frame clones, with some not included. The sample lists under 200,000 clones, 68% occurring once. The specimen sequenced was PBMCs. This sequence joins TRBV2 and TRBJ1-1; 8 nucleotides agree with TRBD1. This TCR was recovered from a man between 50 and 59 years old in good health and CMV-seronegative. In DNA, the CDR3 is TGTGCCAGCGGGGACAGGCGAACTGAAGCTTTCTTT. This encodes CASGDRRTEAFF.